This is a list of T cell receptor beta chains from one sample in a study of beta chain features in type 1 diabetes. The method was immunoSEQ multiplex PCR; TCRdb's version includes in-frame clones alone and lacks a portion of them. The data contain under 300,000 clones, approximately 10% of them singletons. Material: naive CD4+ T cells from blood. These receptors were collected from a man younger than 40 with type 1 diabetes. CDR3s include the opening cysteine and the closing phenylalanine or tryptophan. The D gene is left open where the match is weak. Some rows have no size entry. The others give once, few or many, or a class for an expanded clone.

cdr3_nt	cdr3_aa	d_call	cdr3_length	v_call	clone_size	j_call
TGTGCCAGCAGTGGCAACCCGGGACTCAGGGCGGATACGCAGTATTTT	CASSGNPGLRADTQYF	.	16	TRBV4-2	few	TRBJ2-3
TGCGCCAGCAGCGCCTGGGGAGCGGGGATCACAGATACGCAGTATTTT	CASSAWGAGITDTQYF	TRBD2	16	TRBV5-1	few	TRBJ2-3
TGTGCCAGCAGTCCGCAGCGGGCCCAAGAGACCCAGTACTTC	CASSPQRAQETQYF	.	14	TRBV28	few	TRBJ2-5
TGTGCCAGCCTTGACAGGGGGTTACAAGAGACCCAGTACTTC	CASLDRGLQETQYF	TRBD1	14	TRBV6-5	.	TRBJ2-5
TGTGCCAGCAGCCCTCCCTGGGGCAGTAGCCGTGGTCCCTACAATGAGCAGTTCTTC	CASSPPWGSSRGPYNEQFF	.	19	TRBV7-9	few	TRBJ2-1
TGTGCCATCGGTAACGCCCCGAGCTCCTACGAGCAGTACTTC	CAIGNAPSSYEQYF	.	14	TRBV10-3	.	TRBJ2-7
TGTGCCAGCAGCGACAGTGGAAACACCATATATTTT	CASSDSGNTIYF	.	12	TRBV2	few	TRBJ1-3
TGCGCCAGCAGCCGCCTAGGACAGAGCGAGCAGTACTTC	CASSRLGQSEQYF	.	13	TRBV4-3	.	TRBJ2-7
TGTGCCAGCAGCTGGGGCACCAATCAGCCCCAGCATTTT	CASSWGTNQPQHF	.	13	TRBV6-5	.	TRBJ1-5
TGTGCCAGCAGCCAAACAGGAGGAGGGGGCTACACCTTC	CASSQTGGGGYTF	.	13	TRBV4-2	few	TRBJ1-2
TGTGCCAGCAGCTTTAACGGACAGGGGAACACTGAAGCTTTCTTT	CASSFNGQGNTEAFF	TRBD1	15	TRBV7-3	.	TRBJ1-1
TGTGCCTGGTCCCCGGGAGGTTACGAGCAGTACTTC	CAWSPGGYEQYF	TRBD2	12	TRBV30	few	TRBJ2-7
TGCGCCAGCAGCCAAGATCTAGCGGGGGAGTACAATGAGCAGTTCTTC	CASSQDLAGEYNEQFF	TRBD2	16	TRBV4-3	few	TRBJ2-1
TGTGCCAGCTTTAGCGGGGGCCGGAACACCGGGGAGCTGTTTTTT	CASFSGGRNTGELFF	TRBD2	15	TRBV7-2	few	TRBJ2-2
TGTGCCAGCAGCCCCTGGGGGGCAGATACGCAGTATTTT	CASSPWGADTQYF	.	13	TRBV4-2	many	TRBJ2-3
TGTGCCAGTAGTCTGTCTAGCGGCTCCTACAATGAGCAGTTCTTC	CASSLSSGSYNEQFF	TRBD2	15	TRBV19	.	TRBJ2-1
TGCAGCGTATTGAGCCCGGATACGCAGTATTTT	CSVLSPDTQYF	.	11	TRBV29-1	many	TRBJ2-3
TGTGCCAGCAGCTTAGGCTGGCGGTACGAGCAGTACTTC	CASSLGWRYEQYF	.	13	TRBV7-8	few	TRBJ2-7
TGTGCCGGCGGGACAGGGTACGAGCAGTACTTC	CAGGTGYEQYF	TRBD1	11	TRBV30	.	TRBJ2-7
TGTGCCAGCAGCCAAAACCGGGACTACCCTTTCTTT	CASSQNRDYPFF	.	12	TRBV7-9	.	TRBJ1-1